This T cell receptor (beta chain) was documented in a study of blood T cell repertoires in COVID-19. Background on the study: Donors in the United States, Italy and Spain gave samples during acute or convalescent COVID-19. T cells, B-cell-depleted T cells, or PBMCs provided the cDNA or gDNA that served as material.

There are 16 residues in the CDR3. Looked up from germline, CDR1 is SNHLY and CDR2 is FYNNEI. V lost 6 bases, J lost 6 bases, and 20 bases lay in between. Original methodology: Nucleated cell counts were estimated from reference gene primer amplification. The method was immunoSEQ multiplex PCR; TCRdb's version includes in-frame clones alone and lacks a portion of them. V, J and clone size were drawn from that table, and D and trimming were deduced from the DNA. In the table there are roughly 260,000 clones, 82% of which are singletons. Input material: peripheral blood. This receptor was taken from a woman between 18 and 30 years old with acute or convalescent COVID-19. The chain uses TRBV2 and TRBJ1-4, with D unclear. The CDR3 DNA reads as TGTGCCAGCAGCCGTGGTAGGGCTTCGGGGTATGAAAAACTGTTTTTT. Translated: CASSRGRASGYEKLFF.